The entry that follows covers one T cell receptor (beta chain) sequence. Trimming took 4 bases from V and 0 from J, leaving 11 bases between them. The germline gives CDR1 LNHDA, CDR2 SQIVND (reference sequence). The CDR3 has 15 amino acids. This specimen belongs to a study of blood T cell repertoires in COVID-19. In the study overall: Specimens from acute and convalescent COVID-19 originated in the United States, Italy and Spain.

Assay used: immunoSEQ multiplex PCR; TCRdb lists only in-frame clones, some missing. The sample has over 250,000 clones, 90% seen once. The specimen sequenced was peripheral blood. V is TRBV19 and J is TRBJ2-3, with a possible D match to TRBD2 (5 bases). This receptor was obtained from a woman aged 45-65 years with COVID-19, enrolled during active disease. CDR3 nucleotide sequence: TGTGCCAGTAGTAGGGCGGGTGTTAGCACAGATACGCAGTATTTT. Protein: CASSRAGVSTDTQYF.